A selection of T cell receptor beta chains follows, all from one sample in a study of cytomegalovirus exposure and HLA in healthy donors. Sequenced by immunoSEQ multiplex PCR; TCRdb stores in-frame clones only, minus some. The sample includes 150,000 to 190,000 clones, around 82% of them seen just once. Sequenced sample: PBMCs. The origin of the receptors is a woman aged 45-59 years in good health and CMV-seropositive. Both conserved end residues are part of each CDR3. A D gene is named only where the DNA matches it firmly. Size values are once, few and many counts, or a class for expanded clones, and some rows have none.

J gene: TRBJ1-2
D gene: .
V gene: TRBV19
clone size: .
CDR3 protein: CASSYDRHGYTF
CDR3 DNA: TGTGCCAGTAGTTATGACAGACATGGCTACACCTTC

J gene: TRBJ1-1
D gene: TRBD1
V gene: TRBV25-1
clone size: .
CDR3 protein: CASSEYSDRRGTEAFF
CDR3 DNA: TGTGCCAGCAGTGAATATTCGGACAGGAGGGGAACTGAAGCTTTCTTT

J gene: TRBJ2-3
D gene: .
V gene: TRBV6-5
clone size: .
CDR3 protein: CASSSSADTQYF
CDR3 DNA: TGTGCCAGCAGTTCGTCCGCAGATACGCAGTATTTT

J gene: TRBJ1-2
D gene: .
V gene: TRBV28
clone size: .
CDR3 protein: CASRGGGYGYTF
CDR3 DNA: TGTGCCAGCAGAGGGGGGGGCTATGGCTACACCTTC

J gene: TRBJ2-3
D gene: .
V gene: TRBV11-2
clone size: .
CDR3 protein: CASSFSGTRGGADTQYF
CDR3 DNA: TGTGCCAGCAGCTTTTCCGGGACAAGAGGAGGAGCAGATACGCAGTATTTT

J gene: TRBJ1-6
D gene: TRBD1
V gene: TRBV6-5
clone size: .
CDR3 protein: CASSRGTGQTLHF
CDR3 DNA: TGTGCCAGCAGTCGGGGGACAGGTCAGACCCTCCACTTT

J gene: TRBJ1-1
D gene: .
V gene: TRBV4-2
clone size: .
CDR3 protein: CASSPQAHSMNTEAFF
CDR3 DNA: TGTGCCAGCAGCCCTCAGGCTCATTCCATGAACACTGAAGCTTTCTTT

J gene: TRBJ1-2
D gene: TRBD1
V gene: TRBV7-2
clone size: .
CDR3 protein: CASSSDRGAFNGYTF
CDR3 DNA: TGTGCCAGCAGCTCCGACAGGGGGGCGTTCAATGGCTACACCTTC

J gene: TRBJ2-7
D gene: .
V gene: TRBV6-1
clone size: .
CDR3 protein: CASSEQESYEQYF
CDR3 DNA: TGTGCCAGCAGTGAACAGGAATCCTACGAGCAGTACTTC

J gene: TRBJ2-1
D gene: .
V gene: TRBV20-1
clone size: .
CDR3 protein: CSARAGDEQFF
CDR3 DNA: TGCAGTGCTAGAGCGGGAGATGAGCAGTTCTTC

J gene: TRBJ1-4
D gene: .
V gene: TRBV27
clone size: .
CDR3 protein: CASSLNRETATNEKLFF
CDR3 DNA: TGTGCCAGCAGTTTAAACAGGGAAACCGCAACTAATGAAAAACTGTTTTTT

J gene: TRBJ2-3
D gene: TRBD2
V gene: TRBV9
clone size: .
CDR3 protein: CASSPGLANTDTHYF
CDR3 DNA: TGTGCCAGCAGCCCGGGACTAGCGAACACAGATACGCATTATTTT

J gene: TRBJ1-6
D gene: .
V gene: TRBV27
clone size: .
CDR3 protein: CASSLGQYNSPLHF
CDR3 DNA: TGTGCCAGCAGTCTCGGACAGTATAATTCACCCCTCCACTTT

J gene: TRBJ2-1
D gene: TRBD2
V gene: TRBV10-2
clone size: .
CDR3 protein: CASSRGLAGSERQFF
CDR3 DNA: TGCGCCAGCAGTCGGGGACTAGCGGGGTCGGAGCGGCAGTTCTTC

J gene: TRBJ2-7
D gene: .
V gene: TRBV6-1
clone size: .
CDR3 protein: CASSESGSPRHEQYF
CDR3 DNA: TGTGCCAGCAGTGAATCCGGGTCCCCCCGCCACGAGCAGTACTTC

J gene: TRBJ2-2
D gene: TRBD2
V gene: TRBV7-2
clone size: .
CDR3 protein: CASSSSGTTTGELFF
CDR3 DNA: TGTGCCAGCAGCTCTAGCGGGACCACCACCGGGGAGCTGTTTTTT

J gene: TRBJ1-1
D gene: TRBD1
V gene: TRBV4-1
clone size: .
CDR3 protein: CASSRPGQMNTEAFF
CDR3 DNA: TGCGCCAGCAGCCGGCCGGGACAGATGAACACTGAAGCTTTCTTT

J gene: TRBJ1-1
D gene: .
V gene: TRBV9
clone size: .
CDR3 protein: CASSVVLQGARTEAFF
CDR3 DNA: TGTGCCAGCAGCGTCGTCTTACAGGGTGCGAGGACTGAAGCTTTCTTT

J gene: TRBJ2-7
D gene: .
V gene: TRBV6-6
clone size: .
CDR3 protein: CASSQGGATYEQYF
CDR3 DNA: TGTGCCAGCAGCCAAGGGGGAGCGACCTACGAGCAGTACTTC

J gene: TRBJ2-7
D gene: TRBD2
V gene: TRBV27
clone size: .
CDR3 protein: CASRPLGAGSAGLYEQYF
CDR3 DNA: TGTGCCAGCAGACCTCTAGGGGCAGGGTCAGCGGGGTTGTACGAGCAGTACTTC

J gene: TRBJ2-7
D gene: .
V gene: TRBV28
clone size: .
CDR3 protein: CASTDSSYEQYF
CDR3 DNA: TGTGCCAGCACAGACAGCTCCTACGAGCAGTACTTC

J gene: TRBJ1-5
D gene: .
V gene: TRBV6-6
clone size: .
CDR3 protein: CASSYEALGNQPQHF
CDR3 DNA: TGTGCCAGCAGTTACGAGGCGTTGGGCAATCAGCCCCAGCATTTT

J gene: TRBJ2-1
D gene: TRBD2
V gene: TRBV9
clone size: .
CDR3 protein: CASSASGVYNEQFF
CDR3 DNA: TGTGCCAGCAGCGCTAGCGGAGTCTACAATGAGCAGTTCTTC

J gene: TRBJ1-1
D gene: .
V gene: TRBV20-1
clone size: few
CDR3 protein: CSARQDTEAFF
CDR3 DNA: TGCAGTGCCAGACAGGACACTGAAGCTTTCTTT

J gene: TRBJ2-1
D gene: TRBD2
V gene: TRBV6-5
clone size: .
CDR3 protein: CASRSSGGSYNEQFF
CDR3 DNA: TGTGCCAGCAGGTCTAGCGGGGGCTCCTACAATGAGCAGTTCTTC

J gene: TRBJ1-6
D gene: .
V gene: TRBV30
clone size: .
CDR3 protein: CAWSNRVSPLHF
CDR3 DNA: TGTGCCTGGAGTAACAGGGTTTCACCCCTCCACTTT

J gene: TRBJ2-4
D gene: TRBD1
V gene: TRBV9
clone size: .
CDR3 protein: CASSRSVGQGARDIQYF
CDR3 DNA: TGTGCCAGCAGCCGGAGTGTCGGGCAGGGGGCGCGGGACATTCAGTACTTC

J gene: TRBJ2-3
D gene: TRBD1
V gene: TRBV14
clone size: .
CDR3 protein: CASSTVRDRSDTQYF
CDR3 DNA: TGTGCCAGCTCCACTGTCCGGGACAGGTCAGATACGCAGTATTTT

J gene: TRBJ2-7
D gene: TRBD1
V gene: TRBV29-1
clone size: .
CDR3 protein: CSIAHGTGVEQYF
CDR3 DNA: TGCAGCATCGCCCACGGGACAGGGGTTGAGCAGTACTTC